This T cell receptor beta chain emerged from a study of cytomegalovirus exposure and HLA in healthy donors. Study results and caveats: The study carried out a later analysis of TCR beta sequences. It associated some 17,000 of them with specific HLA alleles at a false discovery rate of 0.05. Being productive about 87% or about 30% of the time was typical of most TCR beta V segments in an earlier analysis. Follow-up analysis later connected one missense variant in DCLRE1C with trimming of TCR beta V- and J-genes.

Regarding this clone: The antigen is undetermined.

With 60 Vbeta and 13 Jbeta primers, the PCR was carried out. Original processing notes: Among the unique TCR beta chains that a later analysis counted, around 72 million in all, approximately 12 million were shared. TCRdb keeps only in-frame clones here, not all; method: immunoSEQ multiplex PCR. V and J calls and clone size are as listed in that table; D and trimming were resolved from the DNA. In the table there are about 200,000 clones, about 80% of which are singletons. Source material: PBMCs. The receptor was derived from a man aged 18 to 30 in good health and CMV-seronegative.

The CDR3 DNA is TGTGCCAGCAGCGTAGGGACTAGCGGGGGAGATACGCAGTATTTT. Its translation is CASSVGTSGGDTQYF. The J gene is TRBJ2-3, the V gene TRBV9, with 13 nucleotides matching TRBD2. Germline lookup yields CDR1 SGDLS and CDR2 YYNGEE. The V segment lost 0 bases and the J segment 5 bases; nucleotides outside the gene matches: 0. This CDR3 is 15 amino acids long.